The 15 T cell receptor beta chains in this list originate from one sample, sequenced in a study of T cell changes during pregnancy in multiple sclerosis. Data came from immunoSEQ multiplex PCR; TCRdb stores just in-frame clones and leaves some out. The sample holds approximately 40,000 clones, around 90% seen once. Sequencing used CD4+ T cells from peripheral blood mononuclear cells, obtained before pregnancy. The receptors shown here come from a female donor with multiple sclerosis, enrolled in a pregnancy study.

The V call is TRBV19, the J call TRBJ1-2; 9 bases fit TRBD1. V shed 7 bases, J shed 2 bases, and the junction held 29 bases outside the gene matches. The germline V gene encodes CDR1 LNHDA and CDR2 SQIVND (reference sequence). The CDR3 has 22 amino acids. The CDR3 bases are TGTGCCAGTACTCCATACTCGGGACAGGGCTACCTCTCCAGTCCTTCGAACTATGGCTACACCTTC. Encoded protein: CASTPYSGQGYLSSPSNYGYTF.

The J gene is TRBJ1-5, the V gene TRBV18, with TRBD1 identical over 9 bases. J was trimmed by 2 bases and V by 3 bases; bases with no gene match: 2. CDR1 and CDR2 (germline): KGHSH, LQKENI. The CDR3 has 15 residues. CDR3 in DNA: TGTGCCAGCTCACCGGGACAGGGTGGCAATCAGCCCCAGCATTTT. It codes for CASSPGQGGNQPQHF.

The rearrangement uses TRBV6-5 and TRBJ2-3, with a tentative D call TRBD1 (5 bases). The CDR3 runs to 12 residues. The germline V gene encodes CDR1 MNHEY and CDR2 SVGAGI. Between the trimmed V and J ends, which lost 10 bases and 0 bases, there was a span of 8 bases. The CDR3 reads CATRQSTDTQYF. The CDR3 DNA is TGTGCCACTCGACAGAGCACAGATACGCAGTATTTT.

The V call is TRBV7-2, the J call TRBJ2-7; tentatively, D is TRBD2 (5 bases). The germline V gene has CDR1 SGHTA and CDR2 FQGNSA. This CDR3 comprises 14 residues. The germline V and J ends were trimmed by 3 bases and 4 bases, with 13 bases remaining between them. The CDR3 sequence: CASSFPGRRYEQYF. Written as DNA, the CDR3 is TGTGCCAGCAGCTTTCCGGGAAGAAGATACGAGCAGTACTTC.

The rearrangement uses TRBV19 and TRBJ2-7; TRBD1 aligns across 9 bases. CDR1 is LNHDA, CDR2 SQIVND, per germline (reference sequence). The V and J ends lost 6 bases and 2 bases, in that order; junction bases with no gene match: 8. This CDR3 region has 15 residues. CDR3 nucleotide sequence: TGTGCCAGTAGGAAAACCGGGACAGGGACCTACGAGCAGTACTTC. Its protein product is CASRKTGTGTYEQYF.

This chain connects TRBV28 to TRBJ1-2; D not resolved. V gave up 4 bases and J gave up 4 bases, with 4 bases separating them. CDR1 MDHEN and CDR2 SYDVKM come from the germline V gene. The CDR3 has 11 residues. The CDR3 reads CASSSGYGYTF. CDR3 sequence (DNA): TGTGCCAGCAGTTCAGGCTATGGCTACACCTTC.

The V call is TRBV2, the J call TRBJ2-7, with D possibly TRBD1 on 5 matching bases. This CDR3 has 12 residues. Germline V gives CDR1 SNHLY, CDR2 FYNNEI. The V gene lost 11 bases and the J gene lost 4 bases, with 15 bases spanning the gap. The CDR3 DNA follows: TGTGCCGTCGGCAGGGTTCGTTACGAGCAGTACTTC. Translation gives CAVGRVRYEQYF. Together with reference TRBV2 and TRBJ2-7, the CDR3 gives the full variable domain: EPEVTQTPSHQVTQMGQEVILRCVPISNHLYFYWYRQILGQKVEFLVSFYNNEISEKSEIFDDQFSVERPDGSNFTLKIRSTKLEDSAMYFCAVGRVRYEQYFGPGTRLTVT.

The chain has TRBV5-5 and TRBJ2-3; 14 bases are shared with TRBD2. Per the germline V gene, CDR1 is SGHKS and CDR2 is YYEKEE (reference sequence). The CDR3 extends over 16 amino acids. V gave up 4 bases and J gave up 2 bases; unmatched junction bases: 3. As DNA, the CDR3 is TGTGCCAGCAGCCGGGGACTAGCGGGGGACACAGATACGCAGTATTTT. Protein product: CASSRGLAGDTDTQYF.

V and J are TRBV6-6 and TRBJ2-2, with 9 bases matching TRBD1. Germline V lookup: CDR1 MNHNY, CDR2 SVGAGI (reference sequence). The CDR3 length is 16 residues. The trim removed 7 bases at V and 1 base at J, leaving 7 bases unmatched. The CDR3 reads CASKTGGSLNTGELFF. CDR3 coding DNA: TGTGCCAGCAAAACAGGGGGCTCTTTGAACACCGGGGAGCTGTTTTTT.

V gene TRBV4-1 combines with J gene TRBJ2-1, with 12 bases matching TRBD2. The length of the CDR3 is 20 residues. The junction had 15 bases not matched to a gene; V was cut back by 2 bases and J by 4 bases. The germline CDR1 and CDR2 sequences are MGHRA and YSYEKL. CDR3 protein: CASSQIGASGRAEGYNEQFF. The CDR3 DNA follows: TGCGCCAGCAGCCAAATCGGGGCTAGCGGGAGGGCCGAGGGGTACAATGAGCAGTTCTTC.

This clone was detected only once. The chain has TRBV6-6 and TRBJ1-2; D is unresolved. V shed 5 bases and J shed 7 bases, with 11 bases lying between them. Looked up from germline, CDR1 is MNHNY and CDR2 is SVGAGI (reference sequence). The CDR3 loop spans 12 amino acids. CDR3 DNA: TGTGCCAGCAGTGCGCAACAGAGTGGCTACACCTTC. It encodes CASSAQQSGYTF.

The chain carries TRBV29-1 and TRBJ2-7; 8 bases align to TRBD1. This CDR3 spans 15 amino acids. V shed 4 bases, J shed 2 bases, and the junction held 10 bases outside the gene matches. CDR1 and CDR2 (germline): SQVTM, ANQGSEA. The CDR3 bases are TGCAGCGTTGGAGGGAGGACAGGGTTCACCTACGAGCAGTACTTC. Its protein product is CSVGGRTGFTYEQYF.

The chain is built from TRBV27 and TRBJ2-2; possibly TRBD2 for D (5 bases). This CDR3 is 15 amino acids long. Looked up from germline, CDR1 is MNHEY and CDR2 is SMNVEV (reference sequence). The germline V and J ends were trimmed by 5 bases and 1 base, with 11 bases remaining between them. CDR3 loop: CASSPPGRNTGELFF. As DNA, the CDR3 is TGTGCCAGCAGTCCCCCGGGAAGGAACACCGGGGAGCTGTTTTTT.

The chain joins TRBV2 to TRBJ2-2, with 7 nucleotides matching TRBD1. The V and J ends lost 8 bases and 7 bases, in that order; junction bases with no gene match: 16. The germline gives CDR1 SNHLY, CDR2 FYNNEI. The CDR3 is 16 residues long. DNA for the CDR3: TGTGCCAGCGCAACGTCAGGGACAGAGTTTAGCGGGGAGCTGTTTTTT. Encoded protein: CASATSGTEFSGELFF.

V gene TRBV6-6 combines with J gene TRBJ2-7, with D possibly TRBD2 on 5 matching bases. V was clipped by 6 bases and J by 4 bases, with 10 bases between them. The CDR3 is 12 residues long. Germline loops: CDR1 MNHNY, CDR2 SVGAGI (reference sequence). CDR3 bases: TGTGCCAGCAGCCCCCGGACTTACGAGCAGTACTTC. It yields the protein CASSPRTYEQYF.